A selection of T cell receptor beta chains follows, all from one sample in a study of blood T cell repertoires in COVID-19. Data came from immunoSEQ multiplex PCR; TCRdb stores just in-frame clones and leaves some out. This table has roughly 300,000 clones, around 87% appearing once. The sample consisted of PBMCs or T cells enriched from blood (not recorded which). These receptors all stem from a woman in her 30s who had recovered from COVID-19. CDR3s leave out the opening cysteine and the closing phenylalanine or tryptophan.

CDR3aa	j_gene	v_gene
AISESGDSGNTIY	TRBJ1-3	TRBV10-3
ASRPFAGSQETQY	TRBJ2-5	TRBV27
ATSEGQGLNEKLF	TRBJ1-4	TRBV15
ASSEGIGEETQY	TRBJ2-5	TRBV2
ASSLLQGSETQY	TRBJ2-5	TRBV28
ASSIGPQGAGRYGYT	TRBJ1-2	TRBV19
ASSSERGGNTEAF	TRBJ1-1	TRBV6-5
ASSLAGLIGGQPQH	TRBJ1-5	TRBV7-8
ASSIRGGWDGYT	TRBJ1-2	TRBV19
ASRSPGHGGNTIY	TRBJ1-3	TRBV12-2
ASSPSFRGWDSPLH	TRBJ1-6	TRBV18
ASSIPGSGGSPLH	TRBJ1-6	TRBV19
ATSGPVGRGFDNQPQH	TRBJ1-5	TRBV15
ASSQPGQGQETQY	TRBJ2-5	TRBV3-1/TRBV3-2
ASPGAYNEQF	TRBJ2-1	TRBV5-4
ASSQGEYSNQPQH	TRBJ1-5	TRBV4-1